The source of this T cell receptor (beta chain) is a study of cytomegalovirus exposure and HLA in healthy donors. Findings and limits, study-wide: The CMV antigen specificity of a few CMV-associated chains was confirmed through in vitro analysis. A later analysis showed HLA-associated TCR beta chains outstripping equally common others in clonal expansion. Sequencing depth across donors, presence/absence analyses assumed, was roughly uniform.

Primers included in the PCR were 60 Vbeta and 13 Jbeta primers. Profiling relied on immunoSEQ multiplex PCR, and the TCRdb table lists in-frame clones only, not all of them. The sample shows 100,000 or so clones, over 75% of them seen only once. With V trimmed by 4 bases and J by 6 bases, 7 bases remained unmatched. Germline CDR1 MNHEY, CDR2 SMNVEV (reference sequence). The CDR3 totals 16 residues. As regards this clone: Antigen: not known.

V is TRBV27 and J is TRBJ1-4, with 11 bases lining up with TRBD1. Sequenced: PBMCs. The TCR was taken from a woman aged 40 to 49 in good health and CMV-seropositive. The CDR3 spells CASSYGQGARDEKLFF. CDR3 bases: TGTGCCAGCAGTTACGGACAGGGGGCGCGTGATGAAAAACTGTTTTTT. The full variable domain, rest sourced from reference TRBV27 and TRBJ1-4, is EAQVTQNPRYLITVTGKKLTVTCSQNMNHEYMSWYRQDPGLGLRQIYYSMNVEVTDKGDVPEGYKVSRKEKRNFPLILESPSPNQTSLYFCASSYGQGARDEKLFFGSGTQLSVL.